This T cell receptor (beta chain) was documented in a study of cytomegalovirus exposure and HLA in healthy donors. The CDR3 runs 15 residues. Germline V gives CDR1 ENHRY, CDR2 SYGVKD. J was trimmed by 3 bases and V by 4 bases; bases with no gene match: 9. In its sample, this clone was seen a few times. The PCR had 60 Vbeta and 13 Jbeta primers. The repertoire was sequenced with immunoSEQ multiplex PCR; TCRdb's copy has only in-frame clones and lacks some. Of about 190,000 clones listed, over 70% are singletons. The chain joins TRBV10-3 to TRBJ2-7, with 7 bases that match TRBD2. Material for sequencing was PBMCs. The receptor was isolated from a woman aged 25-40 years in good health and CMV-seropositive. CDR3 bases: TGTGCCATCAGTGGAGGCGGGAGAGGCAGCTACGAGCAGTACTTC. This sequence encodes CAISGGGRGSYEQYF.